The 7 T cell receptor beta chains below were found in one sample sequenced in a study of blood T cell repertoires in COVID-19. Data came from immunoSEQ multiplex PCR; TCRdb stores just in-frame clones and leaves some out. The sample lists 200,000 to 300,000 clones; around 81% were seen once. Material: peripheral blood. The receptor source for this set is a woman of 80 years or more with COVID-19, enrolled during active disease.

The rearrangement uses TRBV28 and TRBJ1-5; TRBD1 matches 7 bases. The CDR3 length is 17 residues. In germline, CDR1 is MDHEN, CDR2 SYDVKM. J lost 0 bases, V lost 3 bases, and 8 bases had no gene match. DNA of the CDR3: TGTGCCAGCAGTTTGGGACAGATCCCTTATAGCAATCAGCCCCAGCATTTT. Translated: CASSLGQIPYSNQPQHF.

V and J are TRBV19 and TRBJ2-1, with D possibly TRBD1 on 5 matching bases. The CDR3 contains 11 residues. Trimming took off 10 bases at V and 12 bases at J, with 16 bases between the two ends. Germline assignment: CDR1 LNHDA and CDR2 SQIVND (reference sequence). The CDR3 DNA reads TGTGCCACCGCTAACCGAGACAGGCAGTTCTTC. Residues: CATANRDRQFF. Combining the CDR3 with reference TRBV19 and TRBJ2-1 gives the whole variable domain DGGITQSPKYLFRKEGQNVTLSCEQNLNHDAMYWYRQDPGQGLRLIYYSQIVNDFQKGDIAEGYSVSREKKESFPLTVTSAQKNPTAFYLCATANRDRQFFGPGTRLTVL.

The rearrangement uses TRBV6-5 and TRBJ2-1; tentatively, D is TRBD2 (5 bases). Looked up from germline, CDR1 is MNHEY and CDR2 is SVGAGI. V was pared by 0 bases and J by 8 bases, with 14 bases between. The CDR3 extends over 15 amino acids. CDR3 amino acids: CASSYSPSRRDEQFF. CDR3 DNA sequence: TGTGCCAGCAGTTACTCGCCTAGCCGGCGGGATGAGCAGTTCTTC.

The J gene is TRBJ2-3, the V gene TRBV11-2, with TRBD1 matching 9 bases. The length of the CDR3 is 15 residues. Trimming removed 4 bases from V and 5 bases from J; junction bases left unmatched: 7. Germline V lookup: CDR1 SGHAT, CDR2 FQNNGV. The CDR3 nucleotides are TGTGCCAGCAGCTACGGGACAGGGTTCAAAGATACGCAGTATTTT. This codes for CASSYGTGFKDTQYF.

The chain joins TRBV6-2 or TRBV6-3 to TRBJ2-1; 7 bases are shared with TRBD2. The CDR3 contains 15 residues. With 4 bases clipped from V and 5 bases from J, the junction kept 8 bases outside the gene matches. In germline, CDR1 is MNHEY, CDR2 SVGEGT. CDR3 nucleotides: TGTGCCAGCAGTTGGGGGGGAGGTGGCCACAATGAGCAGTTCTTC. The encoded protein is CASSWGGGGHNEQFF.

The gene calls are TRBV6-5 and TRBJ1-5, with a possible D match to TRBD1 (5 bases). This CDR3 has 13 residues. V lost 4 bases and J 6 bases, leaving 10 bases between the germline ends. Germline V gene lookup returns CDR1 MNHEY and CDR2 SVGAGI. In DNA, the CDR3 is TGTGCCAGCAGTTCCAGGGAATTTCAGCCCCAGCATTTT. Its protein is CASSSREFQPQHF.

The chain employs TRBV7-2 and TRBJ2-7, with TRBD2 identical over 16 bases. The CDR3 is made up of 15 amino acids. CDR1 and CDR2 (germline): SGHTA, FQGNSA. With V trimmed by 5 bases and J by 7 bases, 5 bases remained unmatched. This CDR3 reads CASSLGTSGGVEQYF. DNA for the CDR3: TGTGCCAGCAGCCTTGGGACTAGCGGGGGGGTGGAGCAGTACTTC.